This T cell receptor (beta chain) was found in a study of blood T cell repertoires in COVID-19. Study-wide context: Spain, Italy and the United States supplied samples that represented acute and convalescent COVID-19.

As originally analysed: Reference gene primer amplification gave nucleated cell count estimates. Sequencing was performed with immunoSEQ multiplex PCR; in TCRdb, only in-frame clones are kept and a portion is missing. From that table come the V and J calls and clone size; the DNA was used to work out D and trimming. The sample records about 250,000 clones, nearly 90% being singletons. V gave up 4 bases and J gave up 1 base, with 17 bases separating them. Germline V gene sequence: CDR1 SQVTM, CDR2 ANQGSEA. The CDR3 loop spans 16 amino acids. Sequenced: peripheral blood. This TCR was sampled from a man between 18 and 35 years old with active or convalescent COVID-19. This sequence joins TRBV29-1 and TRBJ2-1; tentative D call: TRBD2 (7 bases). The CDR3 DNA reads as TGCAGCGTTGGTGGGCGGGGGCAGGGATCCTACAATGAGCAGTTCTTC. Residues: CSVGGRGQGSYNEQFF.